The 27 T cell receptor beta chains in this list originate from one sample, sequenced in a study of cytomegalovirus exposure and HLA in healthy donors. Using immunoSEQ multiplex PCR, the repertoire was profiled, and TCRdb retains in-frame clones only, with some absent. The sample comprises 120,000 to 150,000 clones, 80% to 90% of which are singletons, and more than 1.4% rests with the top ten. Sequencing was performed on PBMCs. These receptors came from a woman aged 30 to 39 in good health and CMV-seronegative.

V gene TRBV13 combines with J gene TRBJ2-7; TRBD2 is a possible D gene (5 bases). Germline-derived CDR1 and CDR2 are PRHDT and FYEKMQ (reference sequence). The CDR3 runs to 12 residues. V was clipped by 5 bases and J by 0 bases, with 5 bases between them. Here the CDR3 reads CASSRDSYEQYF. The DNA of the CDR3 is TGTGCCAGCAGCCGGGACTCCTACGAGCAGTACTTC.

The rearrangement joins TRBV5-1 to TRBJ2-1; D is unclear. Germline V gene data show CDR1 as SGHRS and CDR2 as YFSETQ. V lost 2 bases, J lost 0 bases, and 12 bases lay in between. The CDR3 is 16 amino acids. For the CDR3, the DNA is TGCGCCAGCAGCTTCGGCGGAGTTCTCTCCTACAATGAGCAGTTCTTC. Encoded protein: CASSFGGVLSYNEQFF.

The genes are TRBV7-3 and TRBJ2-6; D gene unclear. V lost 4 bases, J lost 1 base, and 8 bases lay in between. The CDR3 loop spans 15 amino acids. Germline assignment: CDR1 SGHTA and CDR2 FQGTGA. The CDR3 loop reads CASSSQASGANVLTF. CDR3 sequence (DNA): TGTGCCAGCAGCTCGCAGGCTTCTGGGGCCAACGTCCTGACTTTC.

V and J are TRBV15 and TRBJ2-2; D is unclear. The germline gives CDR1 LNHNV, CDR2 YYDKDF (reference sequence). There are 12 residues in the CDR3. The ends were cut back, 4 bases at V and 7 bases at J, with 7 bases in the middle. The CDR3 spells CATSTRSGELFF. The CDR3 nucleotides read TGTGCCACCAGCACCCGGAGCGGGGAGCTGTTTTTT.

The chain carries TRBV2 and TRBJ2-7, with TRBD2 matching over 15 bases. Trimming took 6 bases from V and 6 from J; bases not matched to a gene: 9. Germline loops: CDR1 SNHLY, CDR2 FYNNEI. This CDR3 is 16 amino acids long. CDR3 in DNA: TGTGCCAGCAGCCCGAGGACTAGCGGGGGGGTAGGCGAGCAGTACTTC. It encodes CASSPRTSGGVGEQYF.

The sample holds one count of this clone. This chain links TRBV2 with TRBJ2-2; the D is unclear. The CDR3 consists of 16 residues. Germline CDR1 reads SNHLY; CDR2 reads FYNNEI. V lost 6 bases, J lost 0 bases, and 14 bases lay in between. The CDR3 is CASRYDGGANTGELFF. CDR3 in DNA: TGTGCCAGCAGGTATGATGGCGGCGCGAACACCGGGGAGCTGTTTTTT. Variable domain in full (rest from reference TRBV2 and TRBJ2-2): EPEVTQTPSHQVTQMGQEVILRCVPISNHLYFYWYRQILGQKVEFLVSFYNNEISEKSEIFDDQFSVERPDGSNFTLKIRSTKLEDSAMYFCASRYDGGANTGELFFGEGSRLTVL.

In this sample, this clone turned up a few times. This chain connects TRBV30 to TRBJ1-2, with 7 bases that match TRBD1. After removal of 4 bases from V and 5 bases from J, the junction contained 7 bases not matched to a gene. CDR1 and CDR2 from the germline V gene are GTSNPN and SVGIG (reference sequence). This CDR3 has 13 amino acids. This CDR3 reads CAWKTTGPYGYTF. For the CDR3, the DNA is TGTGCCTGGAAAACGACAGGGCCTTATGGCTACACCTTC.

The chain carries TRBV28 and TRBJ1-6, with TRBD1 identical over 7 bases. The germline gives CDR1 MDHEN, CDR2 SYDVKM. Trimming cost V 2 bases and J 9 bases; bases outside gene matches: 10. The CDR3 is 16 amino acids. The CDR3 spells CASSLGQGVRISPLHF. DNA of the CDR3: TGTGCCAGCAGTTTAGGGCAGGGGGTTAGGATTTCACCCCTCCACTTT.

The genes are TRBV5-4 and TRBJ2-7, with 8 bases that match TRBD2. CDR3 length equals 15 residues. The germline CDR1 and CDR2 sequences are SGHNT and YYREEE (reference sequence). The J segment lost 0 bases and the V segment lost 4 bases, leaving 6 bases of the junction unmatched. This CDR3 reads CASSHPSGGSYEQYF. In DNA form, the CDR3 reads TGTGCCAGCAGCCATCCCAGCGGGGGCTCCTACGAGCAGTACTTC.

Here the CDR3 DNA reads TGCAGGGCGGGCTCCGGCGAGCAGTACTTC. It yields the protein CRAGSGEQYF. The V gene is TRBV20-1, the J gene TRBJ2-7, with a tentative D call TRBD2 (5 bases). Germline V gene sequence: CDR1 DFQATT, CDR2 SNEGSKA (reference sequence). The CDR3 consists of 10 residues.

This chain uses TRBV7-9 with TRBJ2-6; D possibly corresponds to TRBD1 (6 bases). Per germline, CDR1 SEHNR and CDR2 FQNEAQ (reference sequence). This CDR3 comprises 15 residues. V lost 5 bases to trimming and J lost 2 bases, with 10 bases between them. This CDR3 is CASSTWGPGANVLTF. Here the CDR3 DNA reads TGTGCCAGCAGCACTTGGGGGCCTGGGGCCAACGTCCTGACTTTC.

The chain recombines TRBV5-1 with TRBJ2-3; 9 bases fit TRBD1. There are 14 residues in the CDR3. Per germline, CDR1 SGHRS and CDR2 YFSETQ. The junction had 4 bases not matched to a gene; V was cut back by 0 bases and J by 8 bases. The CDR3 loop is CASSLGDRDGTQYF. The CDR3 coding sequence is TGCGCCAGCAGCTTGGGGGACAGGGATGGTACGCAGTATTTT.

This rearrangement joins TRBV13 to TRBJ1-2, with D perhaps matching TRBD1 (5 bases). Trimming removed 1 base from V and 1 base from J, with 13 bases in between. Germline CDR1 and CDR2: PRHDT and FYEKMQ (reference sequence). The CDR3 consists of 16 residues. In DNA, the CDR3 is TGTGCCAGCAGCTTAGCTGCGACAGAGGTTAACTATGGCTACACCTTC. Translating it yields CASSLAATEVNYGYTF. The variable domain in full, with the rest retrieved from reference TRBV13 and TRBJ1-2, is AAGVIQSPRHLIKEKRETATLKCYPIPRHDTVYWYQQGPGQDPQFLISFYEKMQSDKGSIPDRFSAQQFSDYHSELNMSSLELGDSALYFCASSLAATEVNYGYTFGSGTRLTVV.

This clone was recorded once. V is TRBV18 and J is TRBJ2-7; tentatively, D is TRBD1 (5 bases). Per germline, CDR1 KGHSH and CDR2 LQKENI. This CDR3 comprises 14 residues. Trimming took off 3 bases at V and 2 bases at J, with 11 bases between the two ends. CDR3 in amino acids: CASSPPAGTYEQYF. CDR3 sequence (DNA): TGTGCCAGCTCACCTCCCGCAGGGACCTACGAGCAGTACTTC.

The chain recombines TRBV11-2 with TRBJ2-2; weak D call: TRBD2 (6 bases). CDR3 length equals 15 residues. V dropped 3 bases and J dropped 5 bases, with 13 bases sitting between them. CDR1 and CDR2 from the germline V gene are SGHAT and FQNNGV. CDR3 region: CASSFRQGGTGELFF. DNA for the CDR3: TGTGCCAGCAGCTTTCGGCAGGGAGGAACCGGGGAGCTGTTTTTT.

This clone was detected only once. For the CDR3, the DNA is TGTGCCAGTAGTATAAGCGGGGAAGAGACCCAGTACTTC. Translation gives CASSISGEETQYF. The V and J genes are TRBV19 and TRBJ2-5; 7 bases are shared with TRBD2. From germline, CDR1 is LNHDA and CDR2 SQIVND (reference sequence). The length of the CDR3 is 13 residues. The J segment lost 3 bases and the V segment lost 2 bases, leaving 0 bases of the junction unmatched.

The chain employs TRBV4-3 and TRBJ1-1, with 7 bases aligning to TRBD1. The CDR3 runs to 20 residues. Germline trimming cut 0 bases from V and 0 bases from J; bases unmatched to any gene: 16. Per the germline V gene, CDR1 is LGHNA and CDR2 is YSLEER. The CDR3 loop reads CASSQDPNRQGPLMNTEAFF. CDR3 coding DNA: TGCGCCAGCAGCCAAGATCCGAATCGACAGGGCCCCCTCATGAACACTGAAGCTTTCTTT.

CDR3 DNA sequence: TGTGCCAGCTCACCGAAGGGGGATCAGCCCCAGCATTTT. This sequence encodes CASSPKGDQPQHF. The chain links TRBV18 to TRBJ1-5; tentatively, D is TRBD1 (6 bases). The V end lost 3 bases, the J end lost 5 bases, and 8 bases lay between the germline ends. Germline CDR1 is KGHSH and CDR2 is LQKENI. The CDR3 runs 13 residues.

This sequence joins TRBV11-2 and TRBJ2-1, with a possible D match to TRBD2 (6 bases). In germline, CDR1 is SGHAT, CDR2 FQNNGV. This CDR3 has 13 residues. Trimming pared 8 bases from V and 8 bases from J, leaving 16 bases between. CDR3 loop: CASDGGNFDEQFF. CDR3 nucleotides: TGTGCCAGCGACGGGGGAAACTTCGATGAGCAGTTCTTC.

As regards this clone: The same CDR3 is also encoded by other DNA sequences in this sample. This CDR3 reads CASSRTGGDSYEQYF. The CDR3 bases are TGCGCCAGCAGCCGGACAGGGGGAGACTCCTACGAGCAGTACTTC. This chain links TRBV5-1 with TRBJ2-7; TRBD1 agrees at 10 bases. This CDR3 has 15 residues. Germline CDR1 and CDR2: SGHRS and YFSETQ. Trimming took 4 bases from V and 0 from J; bases not matched to a gene: 4.

The chain recombines TRBV27 with TRBJ2-3, with no clear D. Trimming left V 5 bases short and J 1 base short, with 19 bases between. Germline values: CDR1 MNHEY, CDR2 SMNVEV (reference sequence). The CDR3 is 17 amino acids. The CDR3 DNA follows: TGTGCCAGCAGTCGTTTGGCGGTACTCGACGGCACAGATACGCAGTATTTT. Encoded protein: CASSRLAVLDGTDTQYF.

V and J are TRBV19 and TRBJ1-5; TRBD1 agrees at 7 bases. CDR1 is LNHDA and CDR2 is SQIVND in the germline V gene (reference sequence). This CDR3 has 16 amino acids. Trimming took 3 bases from V and 5 from J; bases not matched to a gene: 10. For the CDR3, the DNA is TGTGCCAGTAGTATCTATTGGGACAGCTCGCATCAGCCCCAGCATTTT. Its protein is CASSIYWDSSHQPQHF. The complete variable domain, with remaining parts taken from reference TRBV19 and TRBJ1-5, reads DGGITQSPKYLFRKEGQNVTLSCEQNLNHDAMYWYRQDPGQGLRLIYYSQIVNDFQKGDIAEGYSVSREKKESFPLTVTSAQKNPTAFYLCASSIYWDSSHQPQHFGDGTRLSIL.

This clone was picked up one time. This chain joins TRBV4-2 and TRBJ1-1; tentatively, D is TRBD1 (6 bases). The germline gives CDR1 LGHNA, CDR2 YNFKEQ. Between the trimmed V and J ends, which lost 0 bases and 3 bases, there was a span of 14 bases. The CDR3 sequence is 16 residues long. The CDR3 region is CASSQDQQGPHTEAFF. As DNA, the CDR3 is TGTGCCAGCAGCCAAGACCAGCAGGGGCCGCACACTGAAGCTTTCTTT.

The genes are TRBV11-2 and TRBJ1-2; 8 bases are a match to TRBD1. The CDR3 has 13 residues. CDR1 is SGHAT, CDR2 FQNNGV, per germline. The V segment lost 4 bases and the J segment 6 bases; nucleotides outside the gene matches: 4. Written as DNA, the CDR3 is TGTGCCAGCAGCTCAACAGGGGGTGATGGCTACACCTTC. This codes for CASSSTGGDGYTF.

V is TRBV18 and J is TRBJ2-5; TRBD2 might be the D (5 bases). The V gene lost 0 bases and the J gene lost 6 bases, with 14 bases spanning the gap. CDR1 KGHSH and CDR2 LQKENI come from the germline V gene. This CDR3 region has 15 residues. For the CDR3, the DNA is TGTGCCAGCTCACCACCGGGATCATTCGGGAAGACCCAGTACTTC. Translation: CASSPPGSFGKTQYF.

This chain links TRBV4-2 with TRBJ1-5, with 11 positions matching TRBD1. Per germline, CDR1 LGHNA and CDR2 YNFKEQ. The CDR3 is 16 amino acids. The J segment lost 4 bases and the V segment lost 0 bases, leaving 2 bases of the junction unmatched. The CDR3 region is CASSQDGDRGNQPQHF. The CDR3 DNA reads as TGTGCCAGCAGCCAAGATGGGGACAGGGGGAATCAGCCCCAGCATTTT.

The chain has TRBV2 and TRBJ2-1, with D possibly TRBD2 on 5 matching bases. Looked up from germline, CDR1 is SNHLY and CDR2 is FYNNEI. Between the trimmed V and J ends, which lost 2 bases and 8 bases, there was a span of 22 bases. The CDR3 consists of 17 residues. The CDR3 spells CASSETEGRHGWDEQFF. CDR3 sequence (DNA): TGTGCCAGCAGTGAAACTGAGGGAAGACATGGGTGGGATGAGCAGTTCTTC.